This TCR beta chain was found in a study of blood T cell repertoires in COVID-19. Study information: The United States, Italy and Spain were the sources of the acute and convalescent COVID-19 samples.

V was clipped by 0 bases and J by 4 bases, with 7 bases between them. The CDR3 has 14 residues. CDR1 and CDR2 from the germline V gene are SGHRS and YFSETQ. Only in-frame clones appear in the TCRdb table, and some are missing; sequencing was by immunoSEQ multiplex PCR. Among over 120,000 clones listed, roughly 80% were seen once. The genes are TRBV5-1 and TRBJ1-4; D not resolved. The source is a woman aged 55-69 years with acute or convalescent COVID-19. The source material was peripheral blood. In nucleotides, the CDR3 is TGCGCCAGCAGCTTGGTGGCCGATAATGAAAAACTGTTTTTT. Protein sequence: CASSLVADNEKLFF.